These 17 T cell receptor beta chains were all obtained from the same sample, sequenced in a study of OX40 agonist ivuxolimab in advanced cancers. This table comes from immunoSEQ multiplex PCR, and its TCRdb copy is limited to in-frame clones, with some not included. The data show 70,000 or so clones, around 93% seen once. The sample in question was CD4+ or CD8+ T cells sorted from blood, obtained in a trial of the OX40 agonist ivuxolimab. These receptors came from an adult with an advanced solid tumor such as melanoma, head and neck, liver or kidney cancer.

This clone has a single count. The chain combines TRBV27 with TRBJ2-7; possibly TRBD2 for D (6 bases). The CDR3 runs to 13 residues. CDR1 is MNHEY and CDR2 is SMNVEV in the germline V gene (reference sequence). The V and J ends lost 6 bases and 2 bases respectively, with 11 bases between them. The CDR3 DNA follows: TGTGCCAGCAGCCGCGGCGGGGCCTACGAGCAGTACTTC. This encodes CASSRGGAYEQYF.

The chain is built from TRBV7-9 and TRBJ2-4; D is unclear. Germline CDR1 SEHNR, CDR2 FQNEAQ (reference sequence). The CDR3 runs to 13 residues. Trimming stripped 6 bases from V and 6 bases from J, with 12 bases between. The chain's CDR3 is CASSPTGSNIQYF. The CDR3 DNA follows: TGTGCCAGCAGTCCTACCGGGTCAAACATTCAGTACTTC.

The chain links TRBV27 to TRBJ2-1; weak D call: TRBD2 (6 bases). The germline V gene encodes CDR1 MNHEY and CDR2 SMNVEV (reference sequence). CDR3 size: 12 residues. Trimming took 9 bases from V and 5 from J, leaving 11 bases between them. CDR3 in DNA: TGTGCCAGTGGGGACTTAGACAATGAGCAGTTCTTC. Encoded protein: CASGDLDNEQFF.

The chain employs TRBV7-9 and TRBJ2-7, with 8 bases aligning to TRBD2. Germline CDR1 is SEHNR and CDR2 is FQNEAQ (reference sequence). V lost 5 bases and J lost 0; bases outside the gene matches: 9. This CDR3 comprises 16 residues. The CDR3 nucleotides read TGTGCCAGCAGCCCGACAACGGGGGGGATCTCCTACGAGCAGTACTTC. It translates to CASSPTTGGISYEQYF.

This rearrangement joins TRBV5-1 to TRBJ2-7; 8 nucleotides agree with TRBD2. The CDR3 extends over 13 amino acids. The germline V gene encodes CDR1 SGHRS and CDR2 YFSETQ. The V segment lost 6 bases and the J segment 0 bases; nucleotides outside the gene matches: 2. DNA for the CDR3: TGCGCCAGCATGCGGGAGGACTCCTACGAGCAGTACTTC. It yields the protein CASMREDSYEQYF. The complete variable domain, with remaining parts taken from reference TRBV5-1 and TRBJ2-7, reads KAGVTQTPRYLIKTRGQQVTLSCSPISGHRSVSWYQQTPGQGLQFLFEYFSETQRNKGNFPGRFSGRQFSNSRSEMNVSTLELGDSALYLCASMREDSYEQYFGPGTRLTVT.

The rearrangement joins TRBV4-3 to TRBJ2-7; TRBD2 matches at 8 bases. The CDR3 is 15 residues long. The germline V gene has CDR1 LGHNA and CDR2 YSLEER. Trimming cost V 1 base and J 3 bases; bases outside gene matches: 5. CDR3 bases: TGCGCCAGCAGCCAAGCGACTAGCGCGAACTACGAGCAGTACTTC. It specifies CASSQATSANYEQYF.

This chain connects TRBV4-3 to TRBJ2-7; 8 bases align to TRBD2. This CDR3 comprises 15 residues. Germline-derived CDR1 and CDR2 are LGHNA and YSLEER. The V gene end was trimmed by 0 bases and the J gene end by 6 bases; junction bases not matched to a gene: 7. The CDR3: CASSQDRAGAPEQYF. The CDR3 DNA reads TGCGCCAGCAGCCAAGATAGAGCGGGAGCTCCCGAGCAGTACTTC.

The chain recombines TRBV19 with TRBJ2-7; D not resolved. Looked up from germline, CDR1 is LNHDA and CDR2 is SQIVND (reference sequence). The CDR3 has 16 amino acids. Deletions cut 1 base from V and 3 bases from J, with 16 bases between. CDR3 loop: CASSIGLAETNYEQYF. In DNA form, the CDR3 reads TGTGCCAGTAGTATAGGTCTGGCCGAAACCAACTACGAGCAGTACTTC.

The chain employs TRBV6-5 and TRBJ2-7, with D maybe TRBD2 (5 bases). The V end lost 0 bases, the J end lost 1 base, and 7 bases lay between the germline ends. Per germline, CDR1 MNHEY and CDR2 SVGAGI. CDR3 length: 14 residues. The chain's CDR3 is CASSYSEGSYEQYF. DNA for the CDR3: TGTGCCAGCAGTTACTCAGAGGGTTCCTACGAGCAGTACTTC.

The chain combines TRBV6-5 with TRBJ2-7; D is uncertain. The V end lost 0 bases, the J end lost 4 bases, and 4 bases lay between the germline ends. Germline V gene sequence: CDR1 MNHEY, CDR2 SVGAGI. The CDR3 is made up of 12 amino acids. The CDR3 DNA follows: TGTGCCAGCAGTTACTCGGCTTACGAGCAGTACTTC. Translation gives CASSYSAYEQYF.

The CDR3 here is CASSRLGYNEKLFF. CDR3 coding DNA: TGTGCCAGCAGCCGATTAGGGTATAATGAAAAACTGTTTTTT. This chain connects TRBV7-8 to TRBJ1-4, with D unclear. Germline CDR1 and CDR2: SGHVS and FQNEAQ. The CDR3 loop spans 14 amino acids. V was trimmed by 5 bases and J by 4 bases, leaving 11 bases between them.

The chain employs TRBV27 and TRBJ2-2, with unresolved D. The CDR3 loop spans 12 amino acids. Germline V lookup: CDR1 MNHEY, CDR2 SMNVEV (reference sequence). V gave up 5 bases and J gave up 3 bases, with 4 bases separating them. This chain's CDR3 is CASSPYTGELFF. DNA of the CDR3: TGTGCCAGCAGTCCTTACACCGGGGAGCTGTTTTTT.

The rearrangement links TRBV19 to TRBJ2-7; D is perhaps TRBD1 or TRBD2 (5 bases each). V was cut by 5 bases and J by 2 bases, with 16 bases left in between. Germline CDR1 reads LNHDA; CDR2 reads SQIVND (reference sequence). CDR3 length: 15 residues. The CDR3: CASSPPGQETYEQYF. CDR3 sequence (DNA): TGTGCCAGTAGTCCCCCGGGGCAGGAGACCTACGAGCAGTACTTC.

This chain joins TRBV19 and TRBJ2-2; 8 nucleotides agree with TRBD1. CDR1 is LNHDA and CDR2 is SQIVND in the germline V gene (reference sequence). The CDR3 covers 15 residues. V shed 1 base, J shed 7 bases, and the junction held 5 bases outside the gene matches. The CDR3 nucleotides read TGTGCCAGTAGTATAGTGGACAGGGTCGGCGGGGAGCTGTTTTTT. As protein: CASSIVDRVGGELFF.

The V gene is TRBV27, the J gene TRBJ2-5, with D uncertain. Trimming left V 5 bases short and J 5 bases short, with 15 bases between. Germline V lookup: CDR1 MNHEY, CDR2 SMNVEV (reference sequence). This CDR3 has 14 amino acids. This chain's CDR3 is CASSPDSIGETQYF. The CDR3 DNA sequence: TGTGCCAGCAGTCCAGACTCGATCGGGGAGACCCAGTACTTC.

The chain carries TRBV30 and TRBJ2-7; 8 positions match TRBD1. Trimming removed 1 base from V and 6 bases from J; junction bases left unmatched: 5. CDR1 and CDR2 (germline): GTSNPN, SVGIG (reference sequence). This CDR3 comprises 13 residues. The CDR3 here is CAWSAGQGSEQYF. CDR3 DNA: TGTGCCTGGAGTGCCGGACAGGGATCCGAGCAGTACTTC.

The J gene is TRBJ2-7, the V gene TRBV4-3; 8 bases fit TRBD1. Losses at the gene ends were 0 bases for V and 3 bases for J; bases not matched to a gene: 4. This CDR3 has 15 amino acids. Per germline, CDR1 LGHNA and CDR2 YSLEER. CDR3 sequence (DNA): TGCGCCAGCAGCCAAGACAGGGGGCACGTCTACGAGCAGTACTTC. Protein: CASSQDRGHVYEQYF.